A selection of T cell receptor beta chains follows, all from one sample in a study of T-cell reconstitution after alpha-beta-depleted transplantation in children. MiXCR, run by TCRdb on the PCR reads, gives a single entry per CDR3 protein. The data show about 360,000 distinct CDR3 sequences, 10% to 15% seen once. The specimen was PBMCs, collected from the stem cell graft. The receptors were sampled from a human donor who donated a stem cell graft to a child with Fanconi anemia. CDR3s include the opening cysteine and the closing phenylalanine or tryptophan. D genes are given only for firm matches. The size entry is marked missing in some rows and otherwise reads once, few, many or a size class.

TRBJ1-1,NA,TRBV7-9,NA,TGTGCCAGCAGCTTCTCGCTGGGGCGCACTGAAGCTTTCTTT,CASSFSLGRTEAFF
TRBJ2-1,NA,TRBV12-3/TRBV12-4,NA,TGTGCCAGCAGTCCTAGGAGATCCTACAATGAGCAGTTCTTC,CASSPRRSYNEQFF
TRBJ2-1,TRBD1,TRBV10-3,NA,TGTGCCATCAGTGAACCGACAGGGGCTGTCTACAATGAGCAGTTCTTC,CAISEPTGAVYNEQFF
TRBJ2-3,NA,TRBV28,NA,TGTGCCAGCAGTTTGGGGGCGGGGATAAGCACAGATACGCAGTATTTT,CASSLGAGISTDTQYF
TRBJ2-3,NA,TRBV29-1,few,TGCAGCGTTGTTCTCCCCCGGGGGGCGAGGGCAGATACGCAGTATTTT,CSVVLPRGARADTQYF
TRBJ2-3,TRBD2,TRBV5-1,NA,TGCGCCAGCAGCTTCGGTAGCGGGGGGACGGCAGATACGCAGTATTTT,CASSFGSGGTADTQYF
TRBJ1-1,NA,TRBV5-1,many,TGCGCCAGCAGCTTGGCCGTGGGCACTGAAGCTTTCTTT,CASSLAVGTEAFF
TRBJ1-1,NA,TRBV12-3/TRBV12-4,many,TGTGCCAGCAGTACAGAAAACACTGAAGCTTTCTTT,CASSTENTEAFF
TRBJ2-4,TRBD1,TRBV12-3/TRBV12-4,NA,TGTGCCAGCAGACTTCAGGGGGCGAGAAACATTCAGTACTTC,CASRLQGARNIQYF
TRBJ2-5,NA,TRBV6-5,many,TGTGCCAGCAGTTCGGGGCCGAGGGAGACCCAGTACTTC,CASSSGPRETQYF
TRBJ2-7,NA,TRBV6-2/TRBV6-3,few,TGTGCCAGTAGGGACCACGAGCAGTACTTC,CASRDHEQYF
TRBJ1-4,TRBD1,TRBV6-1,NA,TGTGCCAGCAGAATGAGGACAGGGGCAGTTGCAACTAATGAAAAACTGTTTTTT,CASRMRTGAVATNEKLFF
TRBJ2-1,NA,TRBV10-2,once,TGCGCCAGCAGTGATTTTTGGAGGTACAATGAGCAGTTCTTC,CASSDFWRYNEQFF
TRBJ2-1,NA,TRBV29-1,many,TGCAGCGTTGAACGGTCCTACAATGAGCAGTTCTTC,CSVERSYNEQFF
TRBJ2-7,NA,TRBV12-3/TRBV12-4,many,TGTGCCAGCAGTACGGGGGCCGGGTCCCACTACGAGCAGTACTTC,CASSTGAGSHYEQYF
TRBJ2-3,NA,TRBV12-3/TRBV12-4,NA,TGTGCCAGCAGTTTCAGGGGTGGGGGAGATACGCAGTATTTT,CASSFRGGGDTQYF
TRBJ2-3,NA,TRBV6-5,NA,TGTGCCAGCATTAAACAGGGTAGCGCAGATACGCAGTATTTT,CASIKQGSADTQYF
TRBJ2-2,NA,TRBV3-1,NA,TGTGCCAGCAGCCAAACACCCACCGGGGAGCTGTTTTTT,CASSQTPTGELFF
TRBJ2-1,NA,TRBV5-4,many,TGTGCCAGCAGCTTAGGTCGGGGATCAACCTACAATGAGCAGTTCTTC,CASSLGRGSTYNEQFF
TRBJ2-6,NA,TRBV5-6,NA,TGTGCCAGCAGCTTGGGACTACTTTTCTCTGGGGCCAACGTCCTGACTTTC,CASSLGLLFSGANVLTF
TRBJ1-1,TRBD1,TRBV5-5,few,TGTGCCAGCAGCAGAACGACAGGGATCACTGAAGCTTTCTTT,CASSRTTGITEAFF
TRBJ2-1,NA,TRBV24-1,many,TGTGCCACCAGTGATTTGGCAGAATCCTACAATGAGCAGTTCTTC,CATSDLAESYNEQFF
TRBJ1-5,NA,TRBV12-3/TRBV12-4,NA,TGTGCCAGCAGTCGAGACATTAGCAATCAGCCCCAGCATTTT,CASSRDISNQPQHF
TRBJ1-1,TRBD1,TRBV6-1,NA,TGTGCCAGCAGTCAGGGGGCGGCTGAAGCTTTCTTT,CASSQGAAEAFF
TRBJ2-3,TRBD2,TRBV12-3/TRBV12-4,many,TGTGCCTGCCGGAGTAGCGGGGGTGGAGATACGCAGTATTTT,CACRSSGGGDTQYF
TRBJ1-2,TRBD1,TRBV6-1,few,TGTGCCAGCAGTCGTACAGGGGGGACTGGCTACACCTTC,CASSRTGGTGYTF
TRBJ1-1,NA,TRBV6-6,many,TGTGCCAGCAGCGCTACTTCGGAGGCTTTCTTT,CASSATSEAFF
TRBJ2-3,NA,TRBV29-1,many,TGCAGCGTCACGGGAAGCACAGATACGCAGTATTTT,CSVTGSTDTQYF
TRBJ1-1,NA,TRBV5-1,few,TGCGCCAGCAGCTTGATCCCGTCAGGGAACACTGAAGCTTTCTTT,CASSLIPSGNTEAFF
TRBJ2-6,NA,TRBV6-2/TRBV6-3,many,TGTGCCAGCAGTGGACTTAGTGTCTCCGGGGCCAACGTCCTGACTTTC,CASSGLSVSGANVLTF
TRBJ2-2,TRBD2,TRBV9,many,TGTGCCAGCAGCCCAATAGCGGGCTTGAACACCGGGGAGCTGTTTTTT,CASSPIAGLNTGELFF
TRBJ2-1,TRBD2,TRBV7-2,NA,TGTGCCAGCAGCCCGCGACTAGCGGGGGTCTTATTCAATGAGCAGTTCTTC,CASSPRLAGVLFNEQFF
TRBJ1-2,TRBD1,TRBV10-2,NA,TGCGCCAGTACAGGACAGGGGGCCTTTGGCTACACCTTC,CASTGQGAFGYTF
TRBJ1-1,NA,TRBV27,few,TGTGCCAGCAGTTTTATCAATCGGGAGAACACTGAAGCTTTCTTT,CASSFINRENTEAFF
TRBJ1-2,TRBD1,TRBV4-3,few,TGCGCCAGCAGCCAAACAGACAGGGCAGGCGAGGGCTACACCTTC,CASSQTDRAGEGYTF
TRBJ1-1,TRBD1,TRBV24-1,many,TGTGCCACCAGTGAATTATGGGACAGGGGCCCCCGTGAAGCTTTCTTT,CATSELWDRGPREAFF
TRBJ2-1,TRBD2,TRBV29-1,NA,TGCAGCGTTGAAGTGAAGCTAGCGGGGGGGTTGGTGCAGTTCTTC,CSVEVKLAGGLVQFF
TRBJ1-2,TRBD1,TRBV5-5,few,TGTGCCAGCAGCTTGGGGGACAGGGTGGTCAGCTATGGCTACACCTTC,CASSLGDRVVSYGYTF
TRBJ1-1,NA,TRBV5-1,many,TGCGCCAGCAGCTCCCCGCCGGGAACTGAAGCTTTCTTT,CASSSPPGTEAFF
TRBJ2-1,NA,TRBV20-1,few,TGCAGTGCTCGCTATTCGCGGGGCCTGGGGGAGCAGTTCTTC,CSARYSRGLGEQFF
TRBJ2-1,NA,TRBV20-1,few,TGCAGTGCTAGTCTTATGGCAGGGTATTACAATGAGCAGTTCTTC,CSASLMAGYYNEQFF
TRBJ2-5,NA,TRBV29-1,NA,TGCAGCGCGGCGGCATCCGCTAGGGAGACCCAGTACTTC,CSAAASARETQYF
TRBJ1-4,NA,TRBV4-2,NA,TGTGCCAGCAGCCAAGGGACAGCGGTTGCAACTAATGGAAAACTGTTTTTT,CASSQGTAVATNGKLFF
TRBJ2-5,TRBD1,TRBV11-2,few,TGTGCCAGCAGCTTGGCAACAGGGGTGGAGACCCAGTACTTC,CASSLATGVETQYF